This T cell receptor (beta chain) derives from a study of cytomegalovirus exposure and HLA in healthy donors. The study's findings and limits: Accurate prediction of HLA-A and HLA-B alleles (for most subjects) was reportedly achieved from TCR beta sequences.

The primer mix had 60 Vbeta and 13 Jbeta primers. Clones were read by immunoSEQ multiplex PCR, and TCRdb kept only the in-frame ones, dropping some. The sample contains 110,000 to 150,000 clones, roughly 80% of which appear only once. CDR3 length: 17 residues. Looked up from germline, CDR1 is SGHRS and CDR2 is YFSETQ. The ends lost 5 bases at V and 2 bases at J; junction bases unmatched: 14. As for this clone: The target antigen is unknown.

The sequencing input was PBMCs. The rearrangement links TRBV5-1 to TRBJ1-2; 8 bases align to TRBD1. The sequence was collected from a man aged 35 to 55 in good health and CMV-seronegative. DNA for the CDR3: TGCGCCAGCAGGGATGAGGACAGGGACGGTTTCAACTATGGCTACACCTTC. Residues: CASRDEDRDGFNYGYTF.